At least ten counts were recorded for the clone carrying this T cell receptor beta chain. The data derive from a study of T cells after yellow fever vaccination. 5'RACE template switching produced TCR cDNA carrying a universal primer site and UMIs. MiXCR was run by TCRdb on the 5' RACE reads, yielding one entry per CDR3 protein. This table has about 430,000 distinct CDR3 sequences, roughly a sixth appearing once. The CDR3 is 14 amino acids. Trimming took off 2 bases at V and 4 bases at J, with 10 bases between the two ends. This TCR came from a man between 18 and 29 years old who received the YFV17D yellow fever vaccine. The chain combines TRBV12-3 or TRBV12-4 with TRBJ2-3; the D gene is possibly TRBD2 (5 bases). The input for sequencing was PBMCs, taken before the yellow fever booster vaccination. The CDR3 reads CASSLNRGADTQYF. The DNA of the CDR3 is TGTGCCAGCAGTTTAAACCGGGGAGCAGATACGCAGTATTTT.